The 10 T cell receptor beta chains presented below share a single source sample, sequenced in a study of technical replicates of blood from a few donors. Sequencing was performed with immunoSEQ multiplex PCR; in TCRdb, only in-frame clones are kept and a portion is missing. The repertoire has tens of thousands of clones, 90% to 95% of them found once; the top ten carry more than 3.5%. The sequenced sample was PBMCs. All receptors derive from a human donor in good health. Some clones in this sample may be carry-over from other donors' samples.

The gene calls are TRBV4-3 and TRBJ2-3; 8 nucleotides match TRBD2. Germline CDR1 is LGHNA and CDR2 is YSLEER. After removal of 0 bases from V and 1 base from J, the junction contained 6 bases not matched to a gene. The CDR3 has 17 residues. The CDR3 here is CASSQDRAGGGTDTQYF. The CDR3 coding sequence is TGCGCCAGCAGCCAAGATAGGGCGGGGGGTGGCACAGATACGCAGTATTTT.

This clone came up once. The CDR3 protein is CASSLTPGGSDTQYF. The CDR3 bases are TGTGCCAGCAGCTTAACTCCGGGGGGGTCAGATACGCAGTATTTT. The rearrangement links TRBV7-3 to TRBJ2-3, with 8 bases matching TRBD2. The CDR3 loop spans 15 amino acids. The V gene's germline CDR1 is SGHTA and CDR2 FQGTGA. Trimming removed 0 bases from V and 4 bases from J; junction bases left unmatched: 3.

The V call is TRBV7-8, the J call TRBJ2-7, with D possibly matching TRBD2 (6 bases). There are 13 residues in the CDR3. Trimming took 8 bases from V and 1 from J, leaving 12 bases between them. Germline V gene lookup returns CDR1 SGHVS and CDR2 FQNEAQ. For the CDR3, the DNA is TGTGCCAGCCGGTGGAGGGGATCCTACGAGCAGTACTTC. Its translation is CASRWRGSYEQYF.

The chain recombines TRBV7-9 with TRBJ1-3; D is uncertain. This CDR3 is 12 amino acids long. Trimming left V 7 bases short and J 4 bases short, with 8 bases between. Germline-derived CDR1 and CDR2 are SEHNR and FQNEAQ (reference sequence). DNA of the CDR3: TGTGCCAGCACCACGACAGGAAACACCATATATTTT. Residues: CASTTTGNTIYF.

The rearrangement joins TRBV7-6 to TRBJ1-3; D unclear. Germline V CDR1 and CDR2: SGHVS, FNYEAQ. V was pared by 5 bases and J by 3 bases, with 8 bases between. The CDR3 totals 13 residues. CDR3 nucleotide sequence: TGTGCCAGCAGCCGCCAGTTTGGAAACACCATATATTTT. Amino acids: CASSRQFGNTIYF. Drawing the rest from reference TRBV7-6 and TRBJ1-3, the complete variable domain is GAGVSQSPRYKVTKRGQDVALRCDPISGHVSLYWYRQALGQGPEFLTYFNYEAQQDKSGLPNDRFSAERPEGSISTLTIQRTEQRDSAMYRCASSRQFGNTIYFGEGSWLTVV.

The chain recombines TRBV5-4 with TRBJ2-3; D is possibly TRBD2 (6 bases). V was pared by 7 bases and J by 2 bases, with 14 bases between. Germline-derived CDR1 and CDR2 are SGHNT and YYREEE (reference sequence). The CDR3 is 14 residues long. The CDR3 sequence is CASGRTKLTDTQYF. The CDR3 DNA follows: TGTGCCAGCGGGAGGACGAAACTCACAGATACGCAGTATTTT. Combining the CDR3 with reference TRBV5-4 and TRBJ2-3 gives the whole variable domain ETGVTQSPTHLIKTRGQQVTLRCSSQSGHNTVSWYQQALGQGPQFIFQYYREEENGRGNFPPRFSGLQFPNYSSELNVNALELDDSALYLCASGRTKLTDTQYFGPGTRLTVL.

The chain employs TRBV9 and TRBJ2-2, with D perhaps TRBD1 (6 bases). V shed 0 bases and J shed 5 bases, with 11 bases lying between them. The germline V gene encodes CDR1 SGDLS and CDR2 YYNGEE. The CDR3 is 15 residues long. DNA for the CDR3: TGTGCCAGCAGCGTAGAGTGGACAGCTACCGGGGAGCTGTTTTTT. This sequence encodes CASSVEWTATGELFF.

The gene calls are TRBV7-3 and TRBJ1-1; no clear D. Trimming took off 5 bases at V and 4 bases at J, with 14 bases between the two ends. The germline CDR1 and CDR2 sequences are SGHTA and FQGTGA. The CDR3 covers 14 residues. The DNA for the CDR3 is TGTGCCAGCAGCCCCGATCCCCGGAGCACTGAAGCTTTCTTT. Its translation: CASSPDPRSTEAFF.

This chain joins TRBV7-8 and TRBJ1-1, with 8 bases identical to TRBD1. J was trimmed by 4 bases and V by 5 bases; bases with no gene match: 9. The germline gives CDR1 SGHVS, CDR2 FQNEAQ. The CDR3 runs 15 residues. As DNA, the CDR3 is TGTGCCAGCAGCCAAGGACAGGGAAAGTCCACTGAAGCTTTCTTT. This sequence encodes CASSQGQGKSTEAFF.

This rearrangement joins TRBV7-2 to TRBJ2-7; a weak D match, TRBD1 (7 bases). The CDR3 extends over 17 amino acids. V gave up 5 bases and J gave up 0 bases, with 20 bases separating them. Per the germline V gene, CDR1 is SGHTA and CDR2 is FQGNSA. The CDR3 DNA sequence: TGTGCCAGCAGCCGGGGGTCCGGGACAGTCTTCTCCTACGAGCAGTACTTC. Residues: CASSRGSGTVFSYEQYF.